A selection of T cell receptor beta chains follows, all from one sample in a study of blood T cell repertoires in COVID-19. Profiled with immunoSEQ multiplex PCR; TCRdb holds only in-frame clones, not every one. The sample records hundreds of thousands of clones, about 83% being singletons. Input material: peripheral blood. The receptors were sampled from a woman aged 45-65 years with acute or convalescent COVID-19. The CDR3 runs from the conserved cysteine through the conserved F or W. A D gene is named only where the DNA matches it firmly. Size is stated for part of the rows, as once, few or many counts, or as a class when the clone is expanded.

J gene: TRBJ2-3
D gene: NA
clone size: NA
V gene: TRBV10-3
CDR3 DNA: TGTGCCATCAGTGAGGGAGGTGGAATCTCTACGCAGTATTTT
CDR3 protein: CAISEGGGISTQYF

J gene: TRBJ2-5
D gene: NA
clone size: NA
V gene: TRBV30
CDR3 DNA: TGTGCCTGGAGTGTAATTTTACAAGAGACCCAGTACTTC
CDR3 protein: CAWSVILQETQYF

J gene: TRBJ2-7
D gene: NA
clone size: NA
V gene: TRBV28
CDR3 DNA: TGTGCCAGCAGAGACGCCGGGACTTCCTACGAGCAGTACTTC
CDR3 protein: CASRDAGTSYEQYF

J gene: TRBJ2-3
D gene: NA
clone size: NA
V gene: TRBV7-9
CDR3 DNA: TGTGCCAGCAGCGAGACCGGGTTCACAGATACGCAGTATTTT
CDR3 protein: CASSETGFTDTQYF

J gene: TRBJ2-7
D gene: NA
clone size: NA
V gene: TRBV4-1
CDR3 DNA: TGCGCCAGCAGCCAAGTTAACACAGACTACGAGCAGTACTTC
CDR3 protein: CASSQVNTDYEQYF

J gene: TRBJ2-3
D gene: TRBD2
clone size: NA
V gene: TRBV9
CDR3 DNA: TGTGCCAGCGCTCTAGCGGGGGTGCCAGATACGCAGTATTTT
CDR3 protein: CASALAGVPDTQYF

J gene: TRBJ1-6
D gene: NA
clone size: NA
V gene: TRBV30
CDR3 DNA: TGTGCCTGGAGTGCCATGGGGGGGACCTATAATTCACCCCTCCACTTT
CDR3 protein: CAWSAMGGTYNSPLHF

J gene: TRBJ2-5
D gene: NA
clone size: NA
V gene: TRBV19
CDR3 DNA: TGTGCCAGTAGTATCGTCCCGGGTCGCGGAAAAAACCAAGAGACCCAGTACTTC
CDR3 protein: CASSIVPGRGKNQETQYF

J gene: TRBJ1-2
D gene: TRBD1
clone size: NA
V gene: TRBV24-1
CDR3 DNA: TGTGCCACCAGTGACCGGGGACAGGCGACTGGCTACACCTTC
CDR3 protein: CATSDRGQATGYTF

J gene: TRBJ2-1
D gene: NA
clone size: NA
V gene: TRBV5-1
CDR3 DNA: TGCGCCAGCAGCCCGGGACTGCCTCTTGCCGATGAGCAGTTCTTC
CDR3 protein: CASSPGLPLADEQFF

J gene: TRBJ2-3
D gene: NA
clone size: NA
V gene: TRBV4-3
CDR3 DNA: TGCGCCAGCAGCCAAGATCATGGCCTGCCTAGCACAGATACGCAGTATTTT
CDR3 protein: CASSQDHGLPSTDTQYF

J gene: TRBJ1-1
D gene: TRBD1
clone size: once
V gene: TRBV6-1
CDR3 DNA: TGTGCCAGCAGTGAACAACAGGGGGTTACTGAAGCTTTCTTT
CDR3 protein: CASSEQQGVTEAFF

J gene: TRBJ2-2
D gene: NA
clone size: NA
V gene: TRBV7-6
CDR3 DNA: TGTGCCAGCAGCGGGGAAGAGGGAAACACCGGGGAGCTGTTTTTT
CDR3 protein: CASSGEEGNTGELFF

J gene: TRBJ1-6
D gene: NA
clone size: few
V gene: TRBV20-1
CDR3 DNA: TGCAGTGCTAGAGATCGTCTCGGCCTCCACTTT
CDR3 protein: CSARDRLGLHF

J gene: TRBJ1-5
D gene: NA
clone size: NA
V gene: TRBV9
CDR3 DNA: TGTGCCAGCAGCCTCGCCCCGACATCGGATCAGCCCCAGCATTTT
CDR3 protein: CASSLAPTSDQPQHF

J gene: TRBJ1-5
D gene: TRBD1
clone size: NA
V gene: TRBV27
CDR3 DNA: TGTGCCAGCAGCCGGGGACAGGGATTGGATCAGCCCCAGCATTTT
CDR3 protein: CASSRGQGLDQPQHF

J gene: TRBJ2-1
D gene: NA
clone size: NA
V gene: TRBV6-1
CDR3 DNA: TGTGCCAGCAGTGAAGGAATATTAGCCGCCTACAATGAGCAGTTCTTC
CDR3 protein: CASSEGILAAYNEQFF

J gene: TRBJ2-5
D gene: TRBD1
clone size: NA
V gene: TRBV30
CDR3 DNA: TGTGCCTGGAGTGGCGGGACAGGGTTTTCGGAGACCCAGTACTTC
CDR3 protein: CAWSGGTGFSETQYF

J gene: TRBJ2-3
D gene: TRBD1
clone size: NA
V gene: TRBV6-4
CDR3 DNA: TGTGCCAGCAGACTTAAACCGGGACAGACGTTCCGACTGACAGATACGCAGTATTTT
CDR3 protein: CASRLKPGQTFRLTDTQYF

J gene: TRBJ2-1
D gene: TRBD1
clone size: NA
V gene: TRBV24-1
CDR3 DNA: TGTGCCACCAGTGACGACAGGGTCGATGAGCAGTTCTTC
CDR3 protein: CATSDDRVDEQFF

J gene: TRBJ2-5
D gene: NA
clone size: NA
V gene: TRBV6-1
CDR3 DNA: TGTGCCAGCAGTGAAGTACAGTCGGGGTCCGGAGAGACCCAGTACTTC
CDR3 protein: CASSEVQSGSGETQYF

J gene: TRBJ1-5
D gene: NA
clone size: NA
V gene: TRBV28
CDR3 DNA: TGTGCCAGCAGCAGGGACATGGGTCACAATCAGCCCCAGCATTTT
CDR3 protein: CASSRDMGHNQPQHF

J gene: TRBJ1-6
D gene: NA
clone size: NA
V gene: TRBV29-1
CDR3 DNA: TGCAGCGTTGAAGAAACCCCGGGGTCACCCCTCCACTTT
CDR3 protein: CSVEETPGSPLHF

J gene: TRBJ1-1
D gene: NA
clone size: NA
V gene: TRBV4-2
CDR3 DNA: TGTGCCAGCAGCCAAGATTGGAGGGGAGCGGACACTGAAGCTTTCTTT
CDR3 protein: CASSQDWRGADTEAFF

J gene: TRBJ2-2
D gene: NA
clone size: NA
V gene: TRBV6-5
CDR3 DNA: TGTGCCAGCACAGACACGAACACCGGGGAGCTGTTTTTT
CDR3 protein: CASTDTNTGELFF

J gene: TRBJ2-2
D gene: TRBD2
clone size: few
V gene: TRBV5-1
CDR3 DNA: TGCGCCAGCAGCTTGGCTAGCGGGGGGGCCCCCGGGGAGCTGTTTTTT
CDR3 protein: CASSLASGGAPGELFF